Below, 12 T cell receptor beta chains from the same sample are listed, as sequenced in a study of blood T cell repertoires in COVID-19. The repertoire was sequenced with immunoSEQ multiplex PCR; TCRdb's copy has only in-frame clones and lacks some. The repertoire holds tens of thousands of clones, under 85% seen once, with 25% to 35% in the top ten. What was sequenced was peripheral blood. The receptors come from a woman of 80 years or more with acute or convalescent COVID-19.

The chain uses TRBV3-1 (or the pseudogene TRBV3-2) and TRBJ2-7; 8 bases match TRBD2. The germline gives CDR1 LGHDT, CDR2 YNNKEL (reference sequence). This CDR3 is built from 11 residues. V gave up 3 bases and J gave up 11 bases; unmatched junction bases: 3. CDR3 region: CASSQRGAEYF. DNA of the CDR3: TGTGCCAGCAGCCAGCGGGGGGCAGAGTACTTC.

The V and J genes are TRBV4-1 and TRBJ2-3, with TRBD2 matching over 11 bases. J lost 4 bases, V lost 3 bases, and 12 bases had no gene match. CDR1 and CDR2 (germline): MGHRA, YSYEKL. The CDR3 totals 18 residues. The CDR3, as DNA: TGCGCCAGCAGCCAGTGGGGGACTAGCGGAGCTGGGGCAGATACGCAGTATTTT. Translating it yields CASSQWGTSGAGADTQYF.

The CDR3 DNA follows: TGCGCCAGCAGCTTGCCCTCGTTCAATGAGCAGTTCTTC. It is translated as CASSLPSFNEQFF. The rearrangement uses TRBV5-1 and TRBJ2-1; D remains ambiguous. This CDR3 has 13 residues. CDR1 is SGHRS, CDR2 YFSETQ, per germline. V was shortened by 1 base and J by 6 bases, with 8 bases between the two germline ends.

The chain carries TRBV10-3 and TRBJ2-5; 9 positions agree with TRBD1. CDR1 and CDR2 (germline): ENHRY, SYGVKD. J gave up 5 bases and V 10 bases, and 17 bases lay outside the gene matches. The CDR3 is 16 amino acids. This CDR3 is CATANFEDRGRETQYF. Written as DNA, the CDR3 is TGTGCCACCGCCAATTTCGAGGACAGGGGACGGGAGACCCAGTACTTC.

V is TRBV2 and J is TRBJ1-5; 12 bases line up with TRBD1. J lost 9 bases, V lost 2 bases, and 5 bases had no gene match. Germline CDR1 reads SNHLY; CDR2 reads FYNNEI. This CDR3 has 15 amino acids. CDR3 region: CASSESGTGGRPQHF. CDR3 bases: TGTGCCAGCAGTGAATCCGGGACAGGGGGCCGGCCCCAGCATTTT.

In this sample, this clone turned up once. The genes are TRBV4-2 and TRBJ2-7, with 10 nucleotides matching TRBD1. The CDR3 loop spans 15 amino acids. The germline gives CDR1 LGHNA, CDR2 YNFKEQ. V gave up 4 bases and J gave up 6 bases; unmatched junction bases: 9. CDR3 sequence: CASSPPGQGPGEQYF. The CDR3 bases are TGTGCCAGCAGCCCTCCGGGACAGGGGCCGGGCGAGCAGTACTTC.

This clone was counted a single time. The chain couples TRBV5-5 to TRBJ2-3, with 7 nucleotides matching TRBD1. Looked up from germline, CDR1 is SGHKS and CDR2 is YYEKEE (reference sequence). CDR3 length: 19 residues. V lost 5 bases to trimming and J lost 0 bases; unmatched junction nucleotides: 18. CDR3 nucleotides: TGTGCCAGCAGTAAGATAATGGAGTCGAGGACAGGCAGCACAGATACGCAGTATTTT. This translates into CASSKIMESRTGSTDTQYF.

This clone has a handful of counts. V gene TRBV5-1 combines with J gene TRBJ2-2; D possibly corresponds to TRBD2 (6 bases). Germline V CDR1 and CDR2: SGHRS, YFSETQ. V was shortened by 2 bases and J by 4 bases, with 12 bases between the two germline ends. CDR3 length equals 15 residues. The DNA for the CDR3 is TGCGCCAGCAGCTTAGTCGGGAGCTCCACCGGGGAGCTGTTTTTT. Its translation is CASSLVGSSTGELFF.

This clone is a singleton in its sample. V usage is TRBV2 and J usage is TRBJ2-1; D is undetermined. Germline CDR1 is SNHLY and CDR2 is FYNNEI. The V and J ends lost 7 bases and 2 bases respectively, with 9 bases between them. There are 13 residues in the CDR3. The CDR3 spells CASNADTYNEQFF. Written as DNA, the CDR3 is TGTGCCAGCAACGCGGATACCTACAATGAGCAGTTCTTC.

V is TRBV2 and J is TRBJ1-1, with 7 bases fitting TRBD1. The CDR3 consists of 13 residues. The ends lost 5 bases at V and 4 bases at J; junction bases unmatched: 4. Germline lookup yields CDR1 SNHLY and CDR2 FYNNEI. The CDR3 region is CASSTPGGTEAFF. In DNA, the CDR3 is TGTGCCAGCAGTACCCCAGGGGGCACTGAAGCTTTCTTT.

The V and J genes are TRBV27 and TRBJ2-1, with D unclear. V dropped 7 bases and J dropped 2 bases, with 12 bases sitting between them. Germline lookup yields CDR1 MNHEY and CDR2 SMNVEV (reference sequence). This CDR3 spans 14 amino acids. The CDR3 loop reads CASKQSATYNEQFF. The CDR3 DNA sequence: TGTGCCAGCAAGCAAAGCGCAACCTACAATGAGCAGTTCTTC.

J is TRBJ1-6 and V is TRBV11-1; 7 bases line up with TRBD1. The CDR3 runs to 14 residues. Germline CDR1 is SGHAT and CDR2 is FQDESV (reference sequence). V shed 5 bases and J 9 bases; nucleotides not matched to a gene: 7. The CDR3 DNA reads as TGTGCCAGCAGCCATACAGGGGACGGTTCACCCCTCCACTTT. Residues: CASSHTGDGSPLHF.